The T cell receptor beta chain under discussion was sequenced for a study of long-term antiretroviral therapy in people with HIV. The assay used was immunoSEQ (version v3.0), run at survey level. Assay used: immunoSEQ multiplex PCR; TCRdb lists only in-frame clones, some missing. This table has under 10,000 clones, about 83% appearing once. CDR3 length equals 16 residues. Between the trimmed V and J ends, which lost 3 bases and 0 bases, there was a span of 12 bases. Germline V gene data show CDR1 as LNHDA and CDR2 as SQIVND (reference sequence). The receptor was isolated from a man aged 30-40 years with HIV. The V gene is TRBV19, the J gene TRBJ1-5, with D uncertain. Here the sequenced sample was unsorted PBMCs, taken 0.3 years before starting antiretroviral therapy. The CDR3 nucleotides read TGTGCCAGTAGTATCCCCTCGAGATATAGCAATCAGCCCCAGCATTTT. Translated: CASSIPSRYSNQPQHF.